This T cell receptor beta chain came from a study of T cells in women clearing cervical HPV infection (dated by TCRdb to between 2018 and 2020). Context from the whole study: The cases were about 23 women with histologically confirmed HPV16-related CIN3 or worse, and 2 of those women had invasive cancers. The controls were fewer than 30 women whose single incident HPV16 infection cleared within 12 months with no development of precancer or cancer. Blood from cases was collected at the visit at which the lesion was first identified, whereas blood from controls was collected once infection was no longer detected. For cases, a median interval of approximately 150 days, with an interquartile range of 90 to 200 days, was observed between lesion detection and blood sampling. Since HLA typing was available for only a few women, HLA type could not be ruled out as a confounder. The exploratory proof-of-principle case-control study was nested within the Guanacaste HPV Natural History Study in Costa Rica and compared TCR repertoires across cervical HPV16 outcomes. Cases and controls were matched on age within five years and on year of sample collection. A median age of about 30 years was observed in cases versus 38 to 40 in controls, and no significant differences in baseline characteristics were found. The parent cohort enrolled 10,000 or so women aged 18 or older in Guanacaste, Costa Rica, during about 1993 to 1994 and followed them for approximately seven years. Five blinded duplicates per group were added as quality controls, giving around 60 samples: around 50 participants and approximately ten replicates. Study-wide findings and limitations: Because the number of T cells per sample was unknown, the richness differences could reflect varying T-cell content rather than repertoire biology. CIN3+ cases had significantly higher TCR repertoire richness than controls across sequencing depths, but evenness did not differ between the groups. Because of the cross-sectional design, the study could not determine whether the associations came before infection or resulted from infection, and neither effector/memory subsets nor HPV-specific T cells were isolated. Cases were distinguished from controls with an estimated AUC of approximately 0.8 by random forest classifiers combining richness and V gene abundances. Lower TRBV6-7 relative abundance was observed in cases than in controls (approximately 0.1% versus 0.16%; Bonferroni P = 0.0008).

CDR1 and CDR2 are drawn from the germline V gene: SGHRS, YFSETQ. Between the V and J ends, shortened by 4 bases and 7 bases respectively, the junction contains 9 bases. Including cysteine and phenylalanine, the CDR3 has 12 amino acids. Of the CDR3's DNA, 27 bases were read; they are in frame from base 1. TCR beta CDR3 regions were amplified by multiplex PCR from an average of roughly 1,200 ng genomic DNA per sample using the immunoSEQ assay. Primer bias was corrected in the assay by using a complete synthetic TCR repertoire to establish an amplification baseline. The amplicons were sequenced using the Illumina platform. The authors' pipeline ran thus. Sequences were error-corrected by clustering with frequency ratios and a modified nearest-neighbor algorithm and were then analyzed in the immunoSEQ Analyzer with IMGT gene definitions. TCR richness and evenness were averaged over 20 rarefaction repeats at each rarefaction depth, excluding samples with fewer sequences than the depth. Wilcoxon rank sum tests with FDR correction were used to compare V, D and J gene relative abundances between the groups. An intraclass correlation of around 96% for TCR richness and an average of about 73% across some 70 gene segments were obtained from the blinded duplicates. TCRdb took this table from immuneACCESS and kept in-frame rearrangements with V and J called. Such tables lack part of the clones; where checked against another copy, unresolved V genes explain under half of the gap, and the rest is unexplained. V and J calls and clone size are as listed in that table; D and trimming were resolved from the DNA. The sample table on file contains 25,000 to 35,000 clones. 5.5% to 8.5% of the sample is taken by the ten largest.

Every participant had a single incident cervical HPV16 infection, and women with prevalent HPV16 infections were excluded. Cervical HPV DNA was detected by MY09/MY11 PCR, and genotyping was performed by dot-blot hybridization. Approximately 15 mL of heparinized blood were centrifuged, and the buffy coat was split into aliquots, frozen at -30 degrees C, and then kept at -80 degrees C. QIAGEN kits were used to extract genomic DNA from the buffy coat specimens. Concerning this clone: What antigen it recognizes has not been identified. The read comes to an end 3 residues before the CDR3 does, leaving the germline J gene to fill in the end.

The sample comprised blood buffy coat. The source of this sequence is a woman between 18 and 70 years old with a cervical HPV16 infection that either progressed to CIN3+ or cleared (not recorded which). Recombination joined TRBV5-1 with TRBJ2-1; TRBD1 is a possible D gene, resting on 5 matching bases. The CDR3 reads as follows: CASSGDSNEQFF. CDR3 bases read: TGCGCCAGCAGCGGTGACAGTAATGAG. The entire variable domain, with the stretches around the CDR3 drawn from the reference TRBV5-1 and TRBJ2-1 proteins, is KAGVTQTPRYLIKTRGQQVTLSCSPISGHRSVSWYQQTPGQGLQFLFEYFSETQRNKGNFPGRFSGRQFSNSRSEMNVSTLELGDSALYLCASSGDSNEQFFGPGTRLTVL.